These 30 T cell receptor beta chains were all obtained from the same sample, sequenced in a study of blood T cell repertoires in COVID-19. Using immunoSEQ multiplex PCR, the repertoire was profiled, and TCRdb retains in-frame clones only, with some absent. The repertoire holds 210,000 or so clones, with approximately 91% as singletons. The sequenced sample consisted of peripheral blood. The receptors were sampled from a woman aged 40 to 49 with acute or convalescent COVID-19.

The J gene is TRBJ1-2, the V gene TRBV19; D remains unclear. The CDR3 contains 13 residues. The germline V gene encodes CDR1 LNHDA and CDR2 SQIVND (reference sequence). Between the trimmed V and J ends, which lost 4 bases and 2 bases, there was a span of 8 bases. CDR3 sequence: CASSTGGNYGYTF. CDR3 nucleotide sequence: TGTGCCAGTAGTACCGGCGGGAACTATGGCTACACCTTC.

The V call is TRBV10-3, the J call TRBJ2-7; 7 bases agree with TRBD1. Germline V gene data show CDR1 as ENHRY and CDR2 as SYGVKD. The V and J ends lost 0 bases and 3 bases, in that order; junction bases with no gene match: 5. The CDR3 totals 15 residues. CDR3 in amino acids: CAISESGGQNYEQYV. The DNA of the CDR3 is TGTGCCATCAGTGAGTCTGGGGGACAGAACTACGAGCAGTACGTC.

This rearrangement joins TRBV9 to TRBJ2-7, with 7 positions matching TRBD2. Germline lookup yields CDR1 SGDLS and CDR2 YYNGEE. CDR3 length: 15 residues. With V trimmed by 5 bases and J by 1 base, 9 bases remained unmatched. CDR3 sequence (DNA): TGTGCCAGCAGTTGGGGAAGGGAGGGATCCTACGAGCAGTACGTC. Translated: CASSWGREGSYEQYV.

The chain uses TRBV4-1 and TRBJ2-7; 7 nucleotides agree with TRBD1. J was trimmed by 4 bases and V by 1 base; bases with no gene match: 1. CDR1 and CDR2 from the germline V gene are MGHRA and YSYEKL. The CDR3 covers 13 residues. CDR3 nucleotide sequence: TGCGCCAGCAGCCAAGTACAGGGGTACGAGCAGTACGTC. It specifies CASSQVQGYEQYV.

This clone turned up a few times. The CDR3 DNA is TGTGCCAGCAGTTTAGGCGGATCCCATGGCTACACCTTC. It is translated as CASSLGGSHGYTF. The V and J genes are TRBV12-3 or TRBV12-4 and TRBJ1-2; D uncertain. The CDR3 length is 13 residues. V was clipped by 1 base and J by 6 bases, with 9 bases between them.

The sample holds a few counts of this clone. The V call is TRBV11-3, the J call TRBJ2-2; 9 bases are a match to TRBD1. Trimming cost V 5 bases and J 4 bases; bases outside gene matches: 5. Germline-derived CDR1 and CDR2 are SGHNT and YENEEA. The CDR3 spans 15 residues. The CDR3 sequence is CASSLDRGGTGELFF. CDR3 nucleotides: TGTGCCAGCAGCCTGGACAGGGGAGGCACCGGGGAGCTGTTTTTT.

Only one count was recorded for this clone. The V and J genes are TRBV29-1 and TRBJ1-2; 8 bases map to TRBD1. Per germline, CDR1 SQVTM and CDR2 ANQGSEA. The V gene end was trimmed by 5 bases and the J gene end by 7 bases; junction bases not matched to a gene: 6. CDR3 size: 12 residues. The CDR3 DNA reads TGCAGCGTTCAGACAGGGGACGGTGGCTACACCTTC. It yields the protein CSVQTGDGGYTF.

The V and J genes are TRBV3-1 (or the pseudogene TRBV3-2) and TRBJ2-6; 9 bases match TRBD1. This CDR3 is 17 amino acids long. J was trimmed by 0 bases and V by 5 bases; bases with no gene match: 5. Germline V gene lookup returns CDR1 LGHDT and CDR2 YNNKEL (reference sequence). CDR3 DNA: TGTGCCAGCAGCACCGGGACAGGGATCTCTGGGGCCAACGTCCTGACTTTC. Protein: CASSTGTGISGANVLTF.

Comment on this clone: This specimen includes other DNA sequences encoding the same CDR3. This rearrangement joins TRBV5-1 to TRBJ1-2, with TRBD1 identical over 9 bases. The CDR3 is 13 amino acids. V lost 2 bases and J lost 6; bases outside the gene matches: 2. Germline CDR1 SGHRS, CDR2 YFSETQ. DNA of the CDR3: TGCGCCAGCAGCTTAGGACAGGGGAATGGCTACACCTTC. It yields the protein CASSLGQGNGYTF. Based on the CDR3 plus reference TRBV5-1 and TRBJ1-2, the full variable domain is KAGVTQTPRYLIKTRGQQVTLSCSPISGHRSVSWYQQTPGQGLQFLFEYFSETQRNKGNFPGRFSGRQFSNSRSEMNVSTLELGDSALYLCASSLGQGNGYTFGSGTRLTVV.

This sequence joins TRBV28 and TRBJ1-2; D remains unclear. CDR1 is MDHEN and CDR2 is SYDVKM in the germline V gene. Trimming pared 2 bases from V and 8 bases from J, leaving 9 bases between. There are 12 residues in the CDR3. In nucleotides, the CDR3 is TGTGCCAGCAGTTTACGGGTGAGAGGCTACACCTTC. Translated, it gives CASSLRVRGYTF.

The V call is TRBV27, the J call TRBJ2-6; 10 bases fit TRBD1. Germline CDR1 MNHEY, CDR2 SMNVEV (reference sequence). With V trimmed by 2 bases and J by 2 bases, 3 bases remained unmatched. This CDR3 is 17 amino acids long. The CDR3 bases are TGTGCCAGCAGTTTAAAGGGGACAGGGGCTGGGGCCAACGTCCTGACTTTC. This codes for CASSLKGTGAGANVLTF.

As DNA, the CDR3 is TGCAGTGCCCCTGGGACTACCACTCAGTACTTC. Its translation: CSAPGTTTQYF. This chain links TRBV20-1 with TRBJ2-4, with TRBD2 identical over 7 bases. Germline V gene data show CDR1 as DFQATT and CDR2 as SNEGSKA (reference sequence). The CDR3 has 11 amino acids. The V segment lost 6 bases and the J segment 12 bases; nucleotides outside the gene matches: 8.

The genes are TRBV18 and TRBJ1-2; 11 nucleotides line up with TRBD1. The CDR3 covers 15 residues. The V segment lost 7 bases and the J segment 5 bases; nucleotides outside the gene matches: 9. Germline V gene sequence: CDR1 KGHSH, CDR2 LQKENI. CDR3 loop: CASFITDRGLYGYTF. CDR3 DNA sequence: TGTGCCAGCTTCATTACGGACAGGGGGCTGTATGGCTACACCTTC.

This clone was recorded only once. The J gene is TRBJ1-1, the V gene TRBV13; tentatively, D is TRBD1 (5 bases). Trimming took off 10 bases at V and 1 base at J, with 16 bases between the two ends. The germline gives CDR1 PRHDT, CDR2 FYEKMQ (reference sequence). The CDR3 sequence is 14 residues long. CDR3 residues: CATKPRQSNTEAFF. The DNA for the CDR3 is TGTGCCACCAAACCTAGACAGTCGAACACTGAAGCTTTCTTT.

This clone appeared once. The J gene is TRBJ2-1, the V gene TRBV5-1; TRBD2 aligns across 13 bases. This CDR3 region has 20 residues. V trimming: 6 bases; J trimming: 0 bases; junction bases outside the gene matches: 15. CDR1 SGHRS and CDR2 YFSETQ come from the germline V gene. The chain's CDR3 is CASTSLRSGLAGASYNEQFF. The CDR3 DNA sequence: TGCGCCAGCACCTCGCTTAGATCCGGACTAGCGGGGGCCTCCTACAATGAGCAGTTCTTC.

V and J are TRBV13 and TRBJ2-1, with 9 bases lining up with TRBD1. CDR3 length equals 14 residues. CDR1 PRHDT and CDR2 FYEKMQ come from the germline V gene (reference sequence). With V trimmed by 4 bases and J by 10 bases, 8 bases remained unmatched. In DNA, the CDR3 is TGTGCCAGCAGCTGGGGACAGGGTCGAGGGGAGCAGTTCTTC. Translation gives CASSWGQGRGEQFF. Full variable domain (outside the CDR3, taken from reference TRBV13 and TRBJ2-1): AAGVIQSPRHLIKEKRETATLKCYPIPRHDTVYWYQQGPGQDPQFLISFYEKMQSDKGSIPDRFSAQQFSDYHSELNMSSLELGDSALYFCASSWGQGRGEQFFGPGTRLTVL.

V and J are TRBV19 and TRBJ1-5, with D maybe TRBD1 (5 bases). Germline V gene data show CDR1 as LNHDA and CDR2 as SQIVND (reference sequence). Trimming removed 5 bases at V and 6 bases at J, with 11 bases between. The CDR3 contains 13 residues. CDR3 nucleotides: TGTGCCAGTAGTTGGGAGGGGAGTCAGCCCCAGCATTTT. Translating it yields CASSWEGSQPQHF. The full variable domain, rest sourced from reference TRBV19 and TRBJ1-5, is DGGITQSPKYLFRKEGQNVTLSCEQNLNHDAMYWYRQDPGQGLRLIYYSQIVNDFQKGDIAEGYSVSREKKESFPLTVTSAQKNPTAFYLCASSWEGSQPQHFGDGTRLSIL.

The V and J genes are TRBV18 and TRBJ2-7, with 7 positions matching TRBD1. V gave up 6 bases and J gave up 1 base; unmatched junction bases: 3. This CDR3 has 13 residues. Germline-derived CDR1 and CDR2 are KGHSH and LQKENI. The CDR3 nucleotides read TGTGCCAGCTCCCCGGGACAGTCCTACGAGCAGTACGTC. Its translation is CASSPGQSYEQYV.

This clone was seen a handful of times. This chain uses TRBV7-2 with TRBJ2-1; 7 bases fit TRBD2. V lost 4 bases, J lost 4 bases, and 7 bases stayed unmatched. Germline CDR1 SGHTA, CDR2 FQGNSA. The CDR3 has 15 residues. Here the CDR3 reads CASSSRGGFYNEQFF. The DNA of the CDR3 is TGTGCCAGCAGCTCACGCGGGGGTTTTTACAATGAGCAGTTCTTC. Using reference TRBV7-2 and TRBJ2-1 for the parts outside the CDR3, the full variable domain is GAGVSQSPSNKVTEKGKDVELRCDPISGHTALYWYRQSLGQGLEFLIYFQGNSAPDKSGLPSDRFSAERTGGSVSTLTIQRTQQEDSAVYLCASSSRGGFYNEQFFGPGTRLTVL.

This chain's CDR3 is CASSRQGPPRGEQYV. CDR3 coding DNA: TGTGCCAGCAGTCGACAGGGCCCCCCTCGGGGCGAGCAGTACGTC. This chain links TRBV2 with TRBJ2-7, with TRBD1 matching 7 bases. Germline V lookup: CDR1 SNHLY, CDR2 FYNNEI. Trimming removed 5 bases from V and 6 bases from J; junction bases left unmatched: 13. CDR3 length equals 15 residues.

The chain employs TRBV5-1 and TRBJ1-1, with D possibly being TRBD1 (5 bases). The CDR3 extends over 13 amino acids. CDR1 is SGHRS, CDR2 YFSETQ, per germline. Trimming shortened V by 2 bases and J by 11 bases, and 16 bases separated the two germline ends. The chain's CDR3 is CASSFDLRGGAFF. The CDR3 DNA sequence: TGCGCCAGCAGCTTTGACCTACGTGGGGGGGCTTTCTTT.

In its sample, this clone was seen once. The chain employs TRBV9 and TRBJ1-2; 7 nucleotides match TRBD1. CDR1 SGDLS and CDR2 YYNGEE come from the germline V gene. The CDR3 runs to 14 residues. Germline trimming cut 1 base from V and 2 bases from J; bases unmatched to any gene: 2. The DNA for the CDR3 is TGTGCCAGCAGCGTAACAGGGGTAAACTATGGCTACACCTTC. Protein product: CASSVTGVNYGYTF.

The chain has TRBV6-5 and TRBJ2-5; 8 positions match TRBD2. The V and J ends lost 5 bases and 4 bases, in that order; junction bases with no gene match: 9. Germline-derived CDR1 and CDR2 are MNHEY and SVGAGI. The CDR3 is 15 residues long. The CDR3 reads CASSRSGGRGETQYF. CDR3 nucleotide sequence: TGTGCCAGCAGTAGAAGCGGGGGACGGGGAGAGACCCAGTACTTC.

The chain links TRBV9 to TRBJ2-7; no reliable D call. The CDR3 sequence is 11 residues long. CDR1 is SGDLS, CDR2 YYNGEE, per germline. The V and J ends lost 0 bases and 4 bases respectively, with 2 bases between them. CDR3 sequence reads: CASSVAYEQYV. CDR3 nucleotide sequence: TGTGCCAGCAGCGTAGCTTACGAGCAGTACGTC.

The rearrangement joins TRBV7-2 to TRBJ1-2, with D unclear. CDR3 length equals 16 residues. Germline values: CDR1 SGHTA, CDR2 FQGNSA. V lost 3 bases to trimming and J lost 1 base, with 15 bases between them. The CDR3 reads CASSFKQTFNNYGYTF. The CDR3 DNA reads as TGTGCCAGCAGCTTTAAACAGACATTCAATAACTATGGCTACACCTTC. Supplemented by reference TRBV7-2 and TRBJ1-2, the full variable domain reads GAGVSQSPSNKVTEKGKDVELRCDPISGHTALYWYRQSLGQGLEFLIYFQGNSAPDKSGLPSDRFSAERTGGSVSTLTIQRTQQEDSAVYLCASSFKQTFNNYGYTFGSGTRLTVV.

This chain links TRBV7-9 with TRBJ2-2, with TRBD1 identical over 7 bases. Germline V CDR1 and CDR2: SEHNR, FQNEAQ (reference sequence). This CDR3 is built from 14 residues. The V and J ends lost 5 bases and 7 bases, in that order; junction bases with no gene match: 7. CDR3: CASSLTQGHGELFF. The CDR3 nucleotides are TGTGCCAGCAGCCTCACACAGGGGCACGGGGAGCTGTTTTTT.

The chain recombines TRBV5-1 with TRBJ1-1; TRBD1 is a possible D gene (5 bases). V gave up 3 bases and J gave up 5 bases, with 17 bases separating them. Germline-derived CDR1 and CDR2 are SGHRS and YFSETQ. This CDR3 region has 15 residues. The CDR3 sequence: CASSWATGGTTEAFF. The DNA for the CDR3 is TGCGCCAGCAGCTGGGCCACCGGAGGGACTACTGAAGCTTTCTTT. Full variable domain (remainder filled in from reference TRBV5-1 and TRBJ1-1): KAGVTQTPRYLIKTRGQQVTLSCSPISGHRSVSWYQQTPGQGLQFLFEYFSETQRNKGNFPGRFSGRQFSNSRSEMNVSTLELGDSALYLCASSWATGGTTEAFFGQGTRLTVV.

This sequence joins TRBV6-6 and TRBJ1-1; D possibly corresponds to TRBD1 (5 bases). Germline V gives CDR1 MNHNY, CDR2 SVGAGI (reference sequence). The length of the CDR3 is 14 residues. Trimming removed 5 bases at V and 3 bases at J, with 13 bases between. The DNA of the CDR3 is TGTGCCAGCAGTCCGGACGGGGGTTACACTGAAGCTTTCTTT. This sequence encodes CASSPDGGYTEAFF.

As to this clone: Other DNA sequences of this sample code for an identical CDR3. This sequence joins TRBV6-5 and TRBJ1-1; D may be TRBD1 (6 bases). V gave up 2 bases and J gave up 3 bases, with 10 bases separating them. Germline V gene lookup returns CDR1 MNHEY and CDR2 SVGAGI. The CDR3 covers 14 residues. CDR3: CASSYHRVDTEAFF. CDR3 bases: TGTGCCAGCAGTTACCACAGGGTGGACACTGAAGCTTTCTTT.

This chain connects TRBV3-1 (or the pseudogene TRBV3-2) to TRBJ1-1; D may be TRBD1 (6 bases). CDR3 size: 18 residues. Looked up from germline, CDR1 is LGHDT and CDR2 is YNNKEL (reference sequence). Between the trimmed V and J ends, which lost 1 base and 0 bases, there was a span of 18 bases. CDR3 in DNA: TGTGCCAGCAGCCAAGTATGGCAGGGGATGTCGATGAACACTGAAGCTTTCTTT. Amino acids: CASSQVWQGMSMNTEAFF.